This is a list of T cell receptor beta chains from one sample in a study of cytomegalovirus exposure and HLA in healthy donors. Clones were sequenced by immunoSEQ multiplex PCR, and TCRdb holds only the in-frame ones, with some missing. The sample includes nearly 110,000 clones, roughly 73% of them seen just once. Sequencing was performed on PBMCs. All receptors come from a man aged 35 to 55 in good health and CMV-seronegative. Both conserved end residues are part of each CDR3. A D gene is named only where the DNA matches it firmly. Where a row states a size, it is once, few, many or the class of an expanded clone; other rows omit it.

15,TRBV6-5,TRBD1,TRBJ2-2,NA,CASSSGTGDTGELFF,TGTGCCAGCAGTTCTGGGACAGGGGACACCGGGGAGCTGTTTTTT
11,TRBV25-1,NA,TRBJ2-5,NA,CASSHLGAQYF,TGTGCCAGCAGCCATCTAGGGGCCCAGTACTTC
17,TRBV5-5,NA,TRBJ1-3,NA,CASSLATTRAPGNTIYF,TGTGCCAGCAGCTTGGCCACCACCCGCGCTCCTGGAAACACCATATATTTT
15,TRBV9,NA,TRBJ2-1,NA,CASSPVNLAITREFF,TGTGCCAGCAGCCCCGTCAACCTAGCGATAACGAGGGAGTTCTTC
15,TRBV18,TRBD2,TRBJ2-1,NA,CASSPDAGAYNEQFF,TGTGCCAGCTCACCAGACGCGGGGGCCTACAATGAGCAGTTCTTC
18,TRBV5-7,TRBD2,TRBJ2-7,few,CASSFDPGLAGGSYEQYF,TGTGCCAGCAGCTTTGATCCGGGACTAGCGGGGGGGTCCTACGAGCAGTACTTC
15,TRBV9,NA,TRBJ2-5,NA,CASSRHRDLRETQYF,TGTGCCAGCAGCCGACACAGGGACCTCCGTGAGACCCAGTACTTC
19,TRBV2,TRBD1,TRBJ2-2,once,CASSPTGGASLGDTGELFF,TGTGCCAGCAGCCCCACAGGGGGCGCATCCTTAGGGGACACCGGGGAGCTGTTTTTT
17,TRBV18,TRBD1,TRBJ2-7,NA,CASSALPVGQGTYEQYF,TGTGCCAGCTCAGCCCTCCCGGTGGGACAGGGGACTTACGAGCAGTACTTC
15,TRBV7-6,NA,TRBJ2-3,NA,CASSSGGVYTDTQYF,TGTGCCAGCAGCTCCGGCGGGGTTTACACAGATACGCAGTATTTT
16,TRBV4-1,TRBD1,TRBJ2-2,once,CASSQRTGSFTGELFF,TGCGCCAGCAGCCAGAGGACAGGGAGTTTTACCGGGGAGCTGTTTTTT
14,TRBV29-1,TRBD1,TRBJ1-4,NA,CSVGPGGINEKLFF,TGCAGCGTTGGCCCAGGGGGCATAAATGAAAAACTGTTTTTT
16,TRBV5-1,NA,TRBJ1-3,NA,CASTEGGVSSGNTIYF,TGCGCCAGCACCGAGGGAGGGGTGAGCTCTGGAAACACCATATATTTT
17,TRBV4-2,NA,TRBJ2-6,NA,CASSQGATGSGANVLTF,TGTGCCAGCAGCCAAGGGGCAACCGGCTCTGGGGCCAACGTCCTGACTTTC
15,TRBV7-2,NA,TRBJ2-3,NA,CASSLVGTSTDTQYF,TGTGCCAGCAGCTTAGTGGGGACTAGCACAGATACGCAGTATTTT
14,TRBV6-5,TRBD1,TRBJ1-6,NA,CASSRTGENSPLHF,TGTGCCAGCAGTCGGACAGGGGAAAATTCACCCCTCCACTTT
14,TRBV7-9,NA,TRBJ1-1,few,CASSNSVSNTEAFF,TGTGCCAGCAGCAACTCCGTCTCGAACACTGAAGCTTTCTTT
13,TRBV6-1,TRBD1,TRBJ1-2,NA,CASSEGAGGGYTF,TGTGCCAGCAGTGAAGGGGCAGGGGGTGGCTACACCTTC
15,TRBV18,NA,TRBJ1-1,NA,CASSPRSGLDTEAFF,TGTGCCAGCTCACCACGGTCAGGGTTAGACACTGAAGCTTTCTTT
14,TRBV6-1,NA,TRBJ1-5,NA,CASSLQGQDQPQHF,TGTGCCAGCAGTCTACAGGGTCAGGACCAGCCCCAGCATTTT
15,TRBV11-2,TRBD2,TRBJ2-1,NA,CASSAPRGAYNEQFF,TGTGCCAGCAGCGCGCCCCGGGGGGCCTACAATGAGCAGTTCTTC
13,TRBV7-6,NA,TRBJ1-2,NA,CASSFGGWDGYTF,TGTGCCAGCAGTTTTGGGGGCTGGGATGGCTACACCTTC
14,TRBV28,TRBD1,TRBJ1-5,few,CASSSGGSNQPQHF,TGTGCCAGCAGTTCAGGGGGAAGCAATCAGCCCCAGCATTTT
15,TRBV12-1,NA,TRBJ2-5,NA,CASSPRCKTEQSQYF,TGTGCCAGCAGCCCCCGATGTAAAACAGAGCAGTCCCAGTACTTC
14,TRBV2,NA,TRBJ2-1,NA,CASRRDPGGNEQFF,TGTGCCAGCAGGCGGGACCCTGGGGGCAATGAGCAGTTCTTC
13,TRBV19,NA,TRBJ1-1,NA,CASSMTLNTEAFF,TGTGCCAGTAGTATGACACTGAACACTGAAGCTTTCTTT
15,TRBV6-1,NA,TRBJ1-6,NA,CASSLRGQWDSPLHF,TGTGCCAGCAGTCTACGTGGACAGTGGGATTCACCCCTCCACTTT
13,TRBV7-9,NA,TRBJ1-1,NA,CASSRTANSEAFF,TGTGCCAGCAGCCGTACAGCTAACTCTGAAGCTTTCTTT